This section outlines one T cell receptor beta chain sequence together with its context. Its antigen is not yet known. There are no base qualities to consult, and no much larger clone falls within one base. This specimen comes from a study of cytomegalovirus exposure and HLA in healthy donors (TCRdb year 2017). About the full investigation: According to an earlier analysis of 587 of the donors, about 179 million T cells yielded 117 million unique TCR beta sequences and around 300 Gb of sequence data. An early release that covered about 600 HLA-typed donors contained around 300 gigabases of sequencing data and 80 million or so unique TCR sequences. Of the roughly 410 genotyped donors, less than 85% were placed in the genetic ancestry cluster associated with self-reported Caucasian donors. The study aimed to test whether signatures of past pathogen exposure could be identified by cataloging public T cell receptors. The study used immunosequencing to profile the T cell repertoires of 666 subjects and linked those repertoires to cytomegalovirus serostatus. Besides the first cohort of roughly 660 subjects, a separate validation cohort made up of about 120 different subjects was used. To predict cytomegalovirus infection status, the study brought together high-throughput TCR immunosequencing, statistical association of individual TCRs with disease status, and machine learning. A later analysis re-examined previously published TCR beta repertoires from 610 or so donors and added high-resolution HLA genotyping to investigate patterns of TCR occurrence. In the later analysis, no new phenotypic data were used to find candidate immune exposures; instead, reliance was placed on TCR beta sequences and their occurrence across donors. An earlier analysis of about 620 of the donors applied high-throughput TCR beta sequencing to assess whether each TCR beta V gene segment acted as functional or pseudogenic. Alongside the repertoire data, information on donor age, sex, ethnicity and CMV serostatus was compiled. In a later genetic analysis, genome-wide SNP genotypes for about 65% of the 666 donors were used, and that subset was treated as a discovery cohort. All discovery cohort repertoires had been generated on a single sequencing platform. HLA typing included class I and class II loci at four-digit resolution. Typing coverage differed by locus: A, B, C, DRB1 and DQB1 were typed in roughly 629-630 donors, DQA1 in about 560, DPA1 in around 600, and DPB1 in roughly 450. Four to six DR-DQ haplotypes were handled as single units for association and clustering, since linkage in the cohort was strong. Among approximately 370 genotyped donors of the cohort, an average of roughly 230,000 unique TCR beta nucleotide sequences was sequenced per donor, of which about 18% were non-productive.

The cohort consisted of more than 650 healthy bone marrow donors. All cohort members were sampled while nominally healthy, although unrecorded immune exposures were likely present. The donor tested CMV seronegative, placing the donor among the 300 to 450 seronegative members of the cohort. Every donor gave a peripheral blood sample, and the peripheral blood mononuclear cells from that sample were used for TCR beta sequencing. Genomic DNA was extracted from the blood cell samples with the Qiagen DNeasy Blood Extraction Kit. The library was prepared using the immunoSEQ multiplex PCR assay. A mixture of 60 forward primers for TCR Vbeta segments and 13 reverse primers for TCR Jbeta segments was used in the multiplex PCR. The CDR3 region of rearranged TCR beta genes was amplified from genomic DNA with a multiplex PCR assay. The amplified TCR beta libraries were sequenced on the Illumina HiSeq System as 87-base-pair reads. The authors processed their data as follows. A later analysis counted tens of millions of unique TCR beta chains across the 670 or so repertoires, and 10 million to 12 million of these chains were shared by at least two donors. Raw reads were error-corrected and collapsed into unique sequences by a nearest-neighbor algorithm in which closely related sequences were merged to remove PCR and sequencing errors. V, D and J gene segments were assigned by aligning CDR3 sequences to IMGT reference sequences. For a sequence to be retained, at least a six-nucleotide match to both a V gene segment and a J gene segment was required. A rearrangement was called productive if the CDR3 had no stop codons and remained in frame with V and J, and every other rearrangement was called non-productive. CDR3 was defined by IMGT convention, running from the second conserved V-encoded cysteine to the conserved J-encoded phenylalanine. The earlier analysis of about 640 of the donors excluded any sequence lacking an unambiguous match to a single V gene segment. An earlier analysis of a few hundred of the donors called V segments functional above 56.7% productive rearrangements and segregating when the between-donor standard deviation exceeded 5%. To diagnose cytomegalovirus status from the catalog of TCR beta chain sequences, a statistical classification framework was built. In a later analysis, TCR nucleotide sequences were compared against IMGT/GENE-DB human TR gene sequences so that V and J genes could be assigned. The TCRdist pipeline was used in a later analysis to assign CDR3 sequences and most-parsimonious VDJ recombination scenarios. In a later analysis, each TCR beta chain was defined by its CDR3 amino acid sequence together with its V-gene family, and reads lacking a unique V-gene family were excluded. In a later analysis, a few hundred highly shared, low-generation-probability nucleotide sequences were removed to address suspected cross-contamination and a sequencing artifact. A later analysis calculated a clonal expansion index for each public chain from normalized within-repertoire ranks of inferred template counts. In a later analysis, generation probabilities were computed with a VDJ recombination model fitted to out-of-frame rearrangements, and the resulting probabilities were checked against IGoR. A later analysis scored TCR-TCR, TCR-HLA and TCR-CMV co-occurrence with hypergeometric tests, applying a repertoire-size bias correction to TCR pairs. In a later analysis, false discovery rates were estimated by permuting HLA or CMV assignments 20 times. In a later analysis, co-occurring TCRs were grouped using DBSCAN, and TCRdist sequence similarity was added for clustering within HLA-allele-positive subsets. Repertoires with fewer than 30,000 or more than 120,000 public chains, plus five repertoires with anomalous nucleotide sharing, were excluded from co-occurrence clustering. Drawn from immuneACCESS, this table holds only the in-frame rearrangements with V and J called that TCRdb kept. Clones are partly lost; checked studies trace under half to an unresolved V gene and leave the rest unexplained. D and trimming come from the DNA, and the V and J calls and clone size come from that table. The sample table lists 100,000 to 150,000 clones, about 76% of them with a count of one. The ten largest account for around 0.67% of the sample.

The CDR3 covers 20 residues, taking in both the cysteine and the phenylalanine. Only the CDR3 portion is preserved as DNA: 60 bases, with reading frame beginning at the first base. Trimming takes 2 bases from V and 5 bases from J, and the germline ends sit 32 bases apart. For CDR1 and CDR2, the germline V gene lists SGHRS and YFSETQ. Overall study results and their limits: A further reported finding was that TCR beta sequences accurately predicted the HLA-A and HLA-B alleles for most subjects in the first cohort. The classifier was reported to diagnose cytomegalovirus status with high specificity and sensitivity in both the original cohort and the validation cohort. Because the 87-base-pair reads could not distinguish some IMGT-functional V segments, including TRBV6-2 and TRBV6-3, those segments were excluded. Correlated functional status among segregating V segments might reflect linkage disequilibrium, but an unknown experimental factor could not be ruled out. In this cohort, only TCR beta chains were sequenced, and detectable features were limited by the absence of alpha or paired-chain data. HLA typing was unavailable for some donors at each locus, so association tests used only the typed subset. The presence/absence analyses assumed that sequencing depth was roughly uniform across donors, and that assumption may not be true. An association between a missense DCLRE1C variant and V-gene and J-gene trimming of TCR beta chains was found in a later genetic analysis and replicated in an independent cohort. At a false discovery rate of 0.05, a later analysis linked some 17,000 TCR beta sequences to specific HLA alleles. The authors suggested that the approach could potentially be generalized to other disease states and immunological phenotypes. When HLA alleles, especially DR and DQ, strongly co-occurred, TCR associations were difficult to assign to individual alleles. In a later genetic analysis, fewer N-insertions in productive TCRs were reported among donors in an Asian-associated ancestry cluster than the approximately 670-donor mean. In an earlier analysis of about 540 of the donors, most TCR beta V segments were observed in productive rearrangements about 90% or about 30% of the time, broadly matching IMGT annotations. According to a later analysis, parvovirus B19, influenza, CMV and Epstein-Barr virus appeared linked to several top co-occurrence clusters. According to a later analysis, TCR association rates differed among HLA loci, with DRB1 alleles showing the most associated TCRs and HLA-C alleles showing the fewest. While some public TCRs were present in many individuals, most TCR sequences turned up only very rarely across donors. In a later analysis, most CMV-associated TCR beta chains were found to appear HLA-restricted, with HLA associations seemingly driven largely by CMV exposure. The sequencing pipeline was judged likely to have produced a cluster of highly shared sequence variants as a technical artifact. Around 16 rarely observed V segments, including chromosome 9 orphons, were excluded from the earlier analysis of a few hundred of the donors because counts were too low. For the cohort, immune exposure information was limited to CMV serostatus. The study gave a list of around 170 TCR beta chains associated with cytomegalovirus. A few of the identified cytomegalovirus-associated TCR beta chains were confirmed in vitro to be specific for cytomegalovirus antigens. Compared with equally common non-associated chains, HLA-associated TCR beta chains in a later analysis were more clonally expanded and had lower generation probabilities.

Sequencing was done on a sample of PBMCs. The sequence was obtained from a young man in good health and CMV-seronegative. The receptor chain draws on TRBV5-1 and TRBJ2-7, with a tentative D gene TRBD1 over 7 matching bases. The DNA sequence reads TGCGCCAGCAGCTTTCCCCTGGGAGGTAGGTCCGGGACAGCCCTCAACGAGCAGTACTTC. Its protein is CASSFPLGGRSGTALNEQYF.